The TCR beta chain under discussion was sequenced for a study of T cell responses to AZD1222 COVID-19 vaccine. The table came from immunoSEQ multiplex PCR; TCRdb's copy has only in-frame clones and leaves some out. Seen here are approximately 150,000 clones, 90% observed once, and the top ten hold roughly 6%. Note on this clone: This same CDR3 is encoded by further DNA sequences in the sample.

Looked up from germline, CDR1 is MDHEN and CDR2 is SYDVKM. V dropped 5 bases and J dropped 2 bases, with 9 bases sitting between them. The CDR3 sequence is 13 residues long. This chain joins TRBV28 and TRBJ1-2; possibly TRBD1 for D (6 bases). Sequences were derived from peripheral blood, sampled 28 days after the second AZD1222 dose. This sequence was found in an adult who received the AZD1222 COVID-19 vaccine. The CDR3 nucleotides read TGTGCCAGCAGTCTCGACAGGAACTATGGCTACACCTTC. It is translated as CASSLDRNYGYTF.